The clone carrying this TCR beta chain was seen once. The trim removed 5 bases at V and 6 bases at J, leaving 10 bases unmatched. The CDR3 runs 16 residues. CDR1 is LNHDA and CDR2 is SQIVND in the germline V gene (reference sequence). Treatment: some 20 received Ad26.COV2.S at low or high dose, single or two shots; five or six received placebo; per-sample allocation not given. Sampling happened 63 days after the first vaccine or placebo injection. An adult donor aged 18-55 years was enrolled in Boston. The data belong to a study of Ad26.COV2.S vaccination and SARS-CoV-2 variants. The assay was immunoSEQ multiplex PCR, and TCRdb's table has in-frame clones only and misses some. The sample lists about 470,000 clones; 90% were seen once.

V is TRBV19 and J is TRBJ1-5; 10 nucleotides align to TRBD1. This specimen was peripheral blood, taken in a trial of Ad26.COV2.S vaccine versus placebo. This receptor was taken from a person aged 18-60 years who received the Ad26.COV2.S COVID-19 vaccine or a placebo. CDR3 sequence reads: CASSLRTGGGSQPQHF. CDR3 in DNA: TGTGCCAGTAGTCTCCGGACAGGGGGGGGAAGTCAGCCCCAGCATTTT.